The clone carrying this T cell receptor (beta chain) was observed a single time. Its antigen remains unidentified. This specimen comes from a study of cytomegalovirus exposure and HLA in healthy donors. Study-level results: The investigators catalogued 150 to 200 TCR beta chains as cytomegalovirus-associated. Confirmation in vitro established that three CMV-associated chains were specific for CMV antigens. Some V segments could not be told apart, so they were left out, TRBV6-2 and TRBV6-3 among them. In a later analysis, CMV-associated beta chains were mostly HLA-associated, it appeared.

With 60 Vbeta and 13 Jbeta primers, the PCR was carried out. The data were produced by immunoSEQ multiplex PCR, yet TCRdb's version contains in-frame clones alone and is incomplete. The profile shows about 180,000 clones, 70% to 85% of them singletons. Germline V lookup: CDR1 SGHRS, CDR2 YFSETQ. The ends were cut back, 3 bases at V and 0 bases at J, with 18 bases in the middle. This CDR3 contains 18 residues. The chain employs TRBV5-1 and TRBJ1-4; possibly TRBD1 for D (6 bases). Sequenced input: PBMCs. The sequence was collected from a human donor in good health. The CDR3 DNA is TGCGCCAGCAGCTGGGGGCTGACAGCGAGCGCAACTAATGAAAAACTGTTTTTT. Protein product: CASSWGLTASATNEKLFF. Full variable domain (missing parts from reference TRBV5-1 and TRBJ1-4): KAGVTQTPRYLIKTRGQQVTLSCSPISGHRSVSWYQQTPGQGLQFLFEYFSETQRNKGNFPGRFSGRQFSNSRSEMNVSTLELGDSALYLCASSWGLTASATNEKLFFGSGTQLSVL.